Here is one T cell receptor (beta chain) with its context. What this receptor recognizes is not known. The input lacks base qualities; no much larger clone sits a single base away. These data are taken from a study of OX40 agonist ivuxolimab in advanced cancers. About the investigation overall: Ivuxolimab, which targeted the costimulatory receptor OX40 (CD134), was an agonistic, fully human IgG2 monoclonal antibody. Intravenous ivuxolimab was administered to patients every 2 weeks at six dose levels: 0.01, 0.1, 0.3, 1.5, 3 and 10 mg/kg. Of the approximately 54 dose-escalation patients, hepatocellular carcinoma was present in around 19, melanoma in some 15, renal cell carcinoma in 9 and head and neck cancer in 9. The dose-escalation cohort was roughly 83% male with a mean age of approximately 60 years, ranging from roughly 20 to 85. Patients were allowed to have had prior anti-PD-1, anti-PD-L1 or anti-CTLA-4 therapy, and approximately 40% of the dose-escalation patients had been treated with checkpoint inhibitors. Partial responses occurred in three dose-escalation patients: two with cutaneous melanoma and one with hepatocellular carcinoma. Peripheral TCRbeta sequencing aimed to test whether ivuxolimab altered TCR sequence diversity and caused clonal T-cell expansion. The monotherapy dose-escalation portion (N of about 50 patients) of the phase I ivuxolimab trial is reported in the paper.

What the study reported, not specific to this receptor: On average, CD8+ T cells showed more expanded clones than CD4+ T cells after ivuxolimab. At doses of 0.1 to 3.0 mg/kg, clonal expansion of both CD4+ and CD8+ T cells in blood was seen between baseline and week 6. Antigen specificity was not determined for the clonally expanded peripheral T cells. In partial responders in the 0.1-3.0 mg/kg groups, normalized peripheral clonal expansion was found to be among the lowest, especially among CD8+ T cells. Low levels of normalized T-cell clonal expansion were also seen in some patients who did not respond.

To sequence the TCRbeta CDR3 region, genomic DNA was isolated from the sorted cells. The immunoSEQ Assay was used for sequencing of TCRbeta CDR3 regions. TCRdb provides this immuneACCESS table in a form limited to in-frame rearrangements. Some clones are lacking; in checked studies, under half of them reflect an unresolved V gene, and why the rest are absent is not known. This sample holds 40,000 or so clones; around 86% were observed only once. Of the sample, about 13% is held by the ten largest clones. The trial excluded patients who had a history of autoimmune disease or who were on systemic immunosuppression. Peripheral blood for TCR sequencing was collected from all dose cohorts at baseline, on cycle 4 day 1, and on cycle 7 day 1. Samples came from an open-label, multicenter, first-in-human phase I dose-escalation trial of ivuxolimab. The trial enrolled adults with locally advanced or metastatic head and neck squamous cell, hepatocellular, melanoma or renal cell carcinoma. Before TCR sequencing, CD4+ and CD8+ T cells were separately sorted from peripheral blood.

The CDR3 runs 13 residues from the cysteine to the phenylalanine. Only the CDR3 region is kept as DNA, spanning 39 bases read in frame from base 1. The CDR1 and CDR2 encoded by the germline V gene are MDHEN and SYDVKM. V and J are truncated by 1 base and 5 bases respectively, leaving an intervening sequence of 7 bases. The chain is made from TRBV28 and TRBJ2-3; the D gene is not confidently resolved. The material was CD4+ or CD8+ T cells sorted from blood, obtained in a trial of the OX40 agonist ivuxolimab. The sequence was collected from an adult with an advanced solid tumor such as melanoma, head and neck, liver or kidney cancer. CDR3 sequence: CASSLSRRDTQYF. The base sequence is TGTGCCAGCAGTTTATCGAGGAGAGATACGCAGTATTTT.